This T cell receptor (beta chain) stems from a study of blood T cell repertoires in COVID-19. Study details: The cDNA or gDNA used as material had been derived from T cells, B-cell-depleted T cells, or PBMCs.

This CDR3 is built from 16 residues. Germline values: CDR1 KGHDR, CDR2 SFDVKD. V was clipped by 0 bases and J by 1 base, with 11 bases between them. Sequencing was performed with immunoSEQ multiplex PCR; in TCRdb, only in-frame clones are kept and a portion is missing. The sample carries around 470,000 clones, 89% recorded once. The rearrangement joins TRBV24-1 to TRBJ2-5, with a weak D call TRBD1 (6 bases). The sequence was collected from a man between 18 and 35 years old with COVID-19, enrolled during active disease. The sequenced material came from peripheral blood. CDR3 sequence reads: CATSDLQTGSQETQYF. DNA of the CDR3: TGTGCCACCAGTGATTTGCAAACAGGGTCCCAAGAGACCCAGTACTTC.